Below, 2 T cell receptor beta chains from the same sample are listed, as sequenced in a study of blood T cell repertoires in COVID-19. Repertoires were generated with immunoSEQ multiplex PCR, while TCRdb's copy carries only in-frame clones and drops some. The repertoire holds 250,000 to 350,000 clones, 85% seen once, with roughly 2.6% in the top ten. Source material: PBMCs or T cells enriched from blood (not recorded which). These receptors all come from a woman in her forties or fifties who had recovered from COVID-19.

This rearrangement joins TRBV27 to TRBJ1-1; 9 bases match TRBD1. J lost 4 bases, V lost 6 bases, and 15 bases had no gene match. The CDR3 runs to 17 residues. CDR1 MNHEY and CDR2 SMNVEV come from the germline V gene (reference sequence). CDR3: CASRNTGGAFQSTEAFF. Here the CDR3 DNA reads TGTGCCAGCAGAAATACAGGGGGCGCGTTTCAAAGCACTGAAGCTTTCTTT.

The J gene is TRBJ2-7, the V gene TRBV19, with 7 bases lining up with TRBD2. Germline loops: CDR1 LNHDA, CDR2 SQIVND (reference sequence). Losses at the gene ends were 8 bases for V and 3 bases for J; bases not matched to a gene: 10. There are 14 residues in the CDR3. CDR3 loop: CASQPVGGSYEQYF. The CDR3 nucleotides read TGTGCCAGTCAGCCCGTGGGGGGGAGCTACGAGCAGTACTTC.